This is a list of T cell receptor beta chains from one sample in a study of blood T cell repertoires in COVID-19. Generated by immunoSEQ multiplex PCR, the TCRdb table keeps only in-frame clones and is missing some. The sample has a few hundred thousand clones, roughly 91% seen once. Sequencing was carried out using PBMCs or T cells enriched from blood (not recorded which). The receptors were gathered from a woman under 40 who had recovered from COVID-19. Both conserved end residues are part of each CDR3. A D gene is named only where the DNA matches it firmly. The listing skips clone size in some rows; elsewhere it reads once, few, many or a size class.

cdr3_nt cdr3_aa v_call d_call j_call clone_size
TGTGCCAGCAGAGAGGGGGAGTACTACGAGCAGTACTTC CASREGEYYEQYF TRBV27 NA TRBJ2-7 NA
TGTGCCAGCTCACCGGGACAGGGCTTAGGCGAGCAGTACTTC CASSPGQGLGEQYF TRBV18 TRBD1 TRBJ2-7 NA
TGTGCCAGTAGTCAAATGGGGTCGGGAGGGCCCCACAATGAGCAGTTCTTC CASSQMGSGGPHNEQFF TRBV19 TRBD2 TRBJ2-1 once
TGTGCCAGCAGCGTTAGCGGGAGGGCCGCAGATACGCAGTATTTT CASSVSGRAADTQYF TRBV9 TRBD2 TRBJ2-3 once
TGTGCCAGTAGGCAAGCGGGAGTCTCCTACGAGCAGTACTTC CASRQAGVSYEQYF TRBV19 TRBD2 TRBJ2-7 NA
TGTGCCACCCAGGGTTACGGAAACACTGAAGCTTTCTTT CATQGYGNTEAFF TRBV12-3/TRBV12-4 NA TRBJ1-1 NA
TGTGCCATCTCAGACGGACAGCGGATAAGGTTCACCTTC CAISDGQRIRFTF TRBV14 NA TRBJ1-2 NA
TGTGCCAGCAGCCAAGTAAGGGGGTACTATGGCTACACCTTC CASSQVRGYYGYTF TRBV4-2 NA TRBJ1-2 NA
TGTGCCATCAGACAGGGGCCGGTATTCACTGAAGCTTTCTTT CAIRQGPVFTEAFF TRBV10-3 TRBD1 TRBJ1-1 NA
TGTGCCAGCTCACCATCGGGTGCGGCCTCGGCCTATGGCTACACCTTC CASSPSGAASAYGYTF TRBV18 NA TRBJ1-2 NA
TGTGCCAGCAGCTTCGGCAGGGACTACAATGAGCAGTTCTTC CASSFGRDYNEQFF TRBV11-2 NA TRBJ2-1 NA
TGTGCCACCAGCAGAGGGACAGGGGAAGCTTTCTTT CATSRGTGEAFF TRBV15 TRBD1 TRBJ1-1 NA
TGTGCCAGTAGTATATCGGACGGCGGGACTGGCGAGCAGTACTTC CASSISDGGTGEQYF TRBV19 NA TRBJ2-7 NA
TGTGCCAGCAGCTCTAGACAGGGGTCAGAGACCCAGTACTTC CASSSRQGSETQYF TRBV7-2 TRBD1 TRBJ2-5 NA
TGTGCCAGCAGTGAAGTTAACGGCCCCAGGTACGAGCAGTACTTC CASSEVNGPRYEQYF TRBV6-1 NA TRBJ2-7 NA
TGTGCCAGCAGCCAAGAGGGCCCCCGACTAGCGGGAGGTGGGGAGACCCAGTACTTC CASSQEGPRLAGGGETQYF TRBV3-1/TRBV3-2 TRBD2 TRBJ2-5 NA
TGCGCCAGCAGTGACATCACGGGAGGGGGGACCCAGTACTTC CASSDITGGGTQYF TRBV10-2 TRBD2 TRBJ2-5 NA
TGTGCCAGCAGCTTAGTTGGGCCCCAAAACAGGGCCCCCGAGCAGTACTTC CASSLVGPQNRAPEQYF TRBV7-8 NA TRBJ2-7 NA
TGTGCCAGCAGTCTACCACCGGGACAGCAGTTGTATGGCTACACCTTC CASSLPPGQQLYGYTF TRBV6-2/TRBV6-3 TRBD1 TRBJ1-2 NA
TGTGCCAGTAGTGGGACTGGCAATCAGCCCCAGCATTTT CASSGTGNQPQHF TRBV19 NA TRBJ1-5 NA
TGTGCCAGCAGAACAATTGACAGCCAACCCTTTCAGGCTTTCTTT CASRTIDSQPFQAFF TRBV6-5 NA TRBJ1-1 NA
TGCGCCAGCAGTCGCGCACCACAGGGAATTTTGTTTGGGGGCACTGAAGCTTTCTTT CASSRAPQGILFGGTEAFF TRBV5-1 NA TRBJ1-1 NA
TGTGCCAGCAGCGTCCGGGACAGATCCTACGAGCAGTACTTC CASSVRDRSYEQYF TRBV9 TRBD1 TRBJ2-7 NA
TGTGCCAGCAGCTTAGCGGATACGCAGTATTTT CASSLADTQYF TRBV11-3 NA TRBJ2-3 NA